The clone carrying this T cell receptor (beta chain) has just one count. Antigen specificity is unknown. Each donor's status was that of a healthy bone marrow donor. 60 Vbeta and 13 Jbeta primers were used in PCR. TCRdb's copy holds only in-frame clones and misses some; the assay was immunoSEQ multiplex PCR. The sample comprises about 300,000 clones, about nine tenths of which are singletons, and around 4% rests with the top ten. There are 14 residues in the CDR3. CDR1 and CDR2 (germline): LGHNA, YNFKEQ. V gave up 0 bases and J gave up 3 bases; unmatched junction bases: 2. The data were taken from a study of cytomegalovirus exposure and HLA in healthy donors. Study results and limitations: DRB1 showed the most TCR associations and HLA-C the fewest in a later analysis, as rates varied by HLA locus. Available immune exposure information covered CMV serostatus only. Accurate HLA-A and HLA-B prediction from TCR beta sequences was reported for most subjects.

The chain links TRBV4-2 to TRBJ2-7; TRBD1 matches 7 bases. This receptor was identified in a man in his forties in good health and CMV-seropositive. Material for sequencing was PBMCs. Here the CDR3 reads CASSQERQGYEQYF. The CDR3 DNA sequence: TGTGCCAGCAGCCAAGAGCGACAGGGCTACGAGCAGTACTTC.